This T cell receptor (beta chain) was profiled in a study of blood T cell repertoires in COVID-19 (dated by TCRdb to about 2020). Regarding the complete study: Samples covering the acute and convalescent phases of COVID-19 were provided by collaborators in the United States, Italy and Spain. The material from the prospective study consisted of cDNA or gDNA derived from T cells, B-cell-depleted T cells, or PBMCs. Deeply sampled blood TCRbeta repertoires from subjects exposed to, actively infected with, or recovered from COVID-19 were included in the dataset. The repertoires were made available in a free public database intended to serve as a resource for research on the immune response to SARS-CoV-2. The samples were drawn from two sources: the first 160 participants of the ongoing ImmuneRACE study, and 1,254 subjects contributed by 6 global collaborators. Nearly every sample came with metadata listing a de-identified subject ID, COVID-19 status, age in years and sex. Where HLA class I and class II types were available, the types were taken from metadata supplied by the sample provider, not from assay-based typing. The study at large found these results: The quantity of clinical and demographic metadata differed by source and by participant and was supplied without curation.

Regarding this clone: Its antigen is still unknown. No quality values exist for individual bases; no much larger clone is one base distant.

In the prospective study, participants were about 18 to 95 years old, resided in 24 geographic areas of the United States, and were enrolled through a virtual design. In the prospective study, participants were assigned to cohorts based on the clinical history participants reported in a screening survey and a study questionnaire. Recovered participants in ImmuneRACE Cohort 3 were defined as having two consecutive negative NP/OP PCR tests, clearance from a healthcare professional, or resolution of symptoms. In the prospective study, whole blood, serum and a nasopharyngeal or oropharyngeal swab were collected from each participant by mobile phlebotomists. Participants in the prospective study had the option to provide additional blood draws and questionnaires over a roughly 2-month period. Blood samples from the prospective study were shipped frozen or at room temperature prior to DNA extraction.

Sequences MNHEY (CDR1) and SMNVEV (CDR2) are obtained from the germline V gene (reference sequence). V is cut back by 5 bases and J by 8 bases, with 9 bases in the junction unmatched. The cysteine opens and the phenylalanine closes a CDR3 of 14 amino acids. The retained sequence is limited to the CDR3, 42 bases, with the frame set at the first base. The immunoSEQ Assay, a bias-controlled multiplex PCR, was used to amplify TCRbeta CDR3 regions from genomic DNA. The paper's processing steps were these. The number of nucleated cells in each sample was estimated from the amplification of reference gene primers within the assay. To quantify the absolute abundance of each unique TCRbeta CDR3 rearrangement, sequence reads were collapsed and filtered. For each sample, productive Simpson clonality was calculated as the square root of Simpson's diversity index across productive rearrangements. Sourced from immuneACCESS, this table was stored by TCRdb with only in-frame sequences that have V and J called. A share of the clones is absent; for the studies checked, an unresolved V gene accounts for under half, and the remainder has no known explanation. That table supplies the V and J calls and clone size; D and trimming were determined from the DNA. The sample profile shows around 300,000 clones; roughly 90% of them were found once. The ten most abundant clones make up just under 1% of the sample.

Sample: PBMCs or T cells enriched from blood (not recorded which). The chain is made from TRBV27 and TRBJ1-3; TRBD1 aligns with 7 central bases. The sequence came from a woman aged 30 to 39 who had recovered from COVID-19. The nucleotides read TGTGCCAGCAGTCCCCGGACAGGAAGGGACACCATATATTTT. The resulting protein is CASSPRTGRDTIYF.